The 22 T cell receptor beta chains below come from one sample, sequenced in a study of early T cells in non-severe SARS-CoV-2 infection. One entry per CDR3 protein, called by TCRdb with MiXCR from the 5' RACE reads. The table shows some 40,000 distinct CDR3 sequences, with roughly 5.4% occurring only once. The sequences come from whole blood, collected at baseline. Receptors were obtained from an adult who was a healthcare worker with PCR-confirmed SARS-CoV-2 infection or an uninfected control (not recorded which).

This clonotype was picked up many times. V gene TRBV6-5 combines with J gene TRBJ1-1; no clear D. This CDR3 comprises 13 residues. Germline-derived CDR1 and CDR2 are MNHEY and SVGAGI. Trimming cost V 5 bases and J 8 bases, with 15 bases left between them. Here the CDR3 reads CASSIGLVSEAFF. The CDR3 region has the DNA TGTGCCAGCAGTATAGGGTTGGTTTCGGAAGCTTTCTTT.

This clonotype has ten or more counts. The chain joins TRBV25-1 to TRBJ2-1; a weak D match, TRBD2 (5 bases). Trimming removed 7 bases at V and 10 bases at J, with 11 bases between. This CDR3 has 11 amino acids. Germline CDR1 MGHDK, CDR2 SYGVNS. This CDR3 reads CASKEVGEQFF. DNA of the CDR3: TGTGCCAGCAAGGAGGTTGGGGAGCAGTTCTTC.

The chain is built from TRBV18 and TRBJ2-1, with TRBD2 matching over 14 bases. This CDR3 region has 15 residues. Trimming removed 6 bases from V and 9 bases from J; junction bases left unmatched: 7. Germline-derived CDR1 and CDR2 are KGHSH and LQKENI. The CDR3 DNA reads as TGTGCCAGCTCGCCGACTAGCGGGAGGGTAGGTGAGCAGTTCTTC. Amino acid sequence: CASSPTSGRVGEQFF.

This chain connects TRBV12-3 or TRBV12-4 to TRBJ2-2; 9 nucleotides agree with TRBD1. V gave up 1 base and J gave up 3 bases; unmatched junction bases: 9. This CDR3 is built from 18 residues. CDR3: CASSLGPPRQGDTGELFF. The CDR3 DNA is TGTGCCAGCAGTTTAGGCCCCCCCCGACAGGGGGACACCGGGGAGCTGTTTTTT.

At least ten counts were recorded for this clonotype. Here the CDR3 reads CASRELGTDTQYF. The CDR3 nucleotides read TGTGCCAGCCGGGAGTTGGGCACAGATACGCAGTATTTT. The genes are TRBV28 and TRBJ2-3; TRBD2 is a possible D gene (6 bases). Between the trimmed V and J ends, which lost 8 bases and 1 base, there was a span of 10 bases. This CDR3 spans 13 amino acids. Germline lookup yields CDR1 MDHEN and CDR2 SYDVKM. The full variable domain, completed using reference TRBV28 and TRBJ2-3, is DVKVTQSSRYLVKRTGEKVFLECVQDMDHENMFWYRQDPGLGLRLIYFSYDVKMKEKGDIPEGYSVSREKKERFSLILESASTNQTSMYLCASRELGTDTQYFGPGTRLTVL.

This clonotype is medium-sized. The chain recombines TRBV6-2 or TRBV6-3 with TRBJ2-1; no firm D call. The CDR3 covers 11 residues. Germline CDR1 MNHEY, CDR2 SVGEGT. Trimming took off 6 bases at V and 10 bases at J, with 10 bases between the two ends. Here the CDR3 reads CASRVSWEQFF. CDR3 DNA sequence: TGTGCCAGCAGGGTATCATGGGAGCAGTTCTTC.

This chain uses TRBV24-1 with TRBJ1-1, with 8 positions matching TRBD1. Germline assignment: CDR1 KGHDR and CDR2 SFDVKD. The length of the CDR3 is 15 residues. V trimming: 4 bases; J trimming: 1 base; junction bases outside the gene matches: 4. The DNA for the CDR3 is TGTGCCACCAGTGAGTCCGGGACAGGGAACACTGAAGCTTTCTTT. Amino acids: CATSESGTGNTEAFF.

The V call is TRBV9, the J call TRBJ2-3; the D gene is possibly TRBD1 (7 bases). The CDR3 loop spans 15 amino acids. Germline CDR1 SGDLS, CDR2 YYNGEE. V gave up 1 base and J gave up 1 base, with 10 bases separating them. This CDR3 reads CASSVQGGGTDTQYF. CDR3 nucleotides: TGTGCCAGCAGCGTACAGGGGGGTGGCACAGATACGCAGTATTTT. Combining the CDR3 with reference TRBV9 and TRBJ2-3 gives the whole variable domain DSGVTQTPKHLITATGQRVTLRCSPRSGDLSVYWYQQSLDQGLQFLIQYYNGEERAKGNILERFSAQQFPDLHSELNLSSLELGDSALYFCASSVQGGGTDTQYFGPGTRLTVL.

This clonotype came up once. The gene calls are TRBV6-1 and TRBJ2-3; TRBD2 agrees at 12 bases. V shed 3 bases and J 1 base; nucleotides not matched to a gene: 14. Germline CDR1 is MNHNS and CDR2 is SASEGT. CDR3 length: 20 residues. CDR3 coding DNA: TGTGCCAGCAGTGAGCAAAAAAGTGGACTAGCGGGAAGGGGCACAGATACGCAGTATTTT. It translates to CASSEQKSGLAGRGTDTQYF.

Many counts were recorded for this clonotype. V usage is TRBV10-3 and J usage is TRBJ1-1; D remains unclear. V dropped 8 bases and J dropped 0 bases, with 7 bases sitting between them. From germline, CDR1 is ENHRY and CDR2 SYGVKD. CDR3 length: 12 residues. CDR3 in DNA: TGTGCCATCTCGAATTTGAACACTGAAGCTTTCTTT. Residues: CAISNLNTEAFF.

This clonotype occurred many times. The V call is TRBV20-1, the J call TRBJ2-5, with 9 nucleotides matching TRBD2. Per germline, CDR1 DFQATT and CDR2 SNEGSKA (reference sequence). Germline trimming cut 3 bases from V and 2 bases from J; bases unmatched to any gene: 7. The CDR3 length is 15 residues. CDR3 in amino acids: CSASLAGGIQETQYF. CDR3 nucleotides: TGCAGTGCTAGCTTGGCGGGAGGGATACAAGAGACCCAGTACTTC.

This clonotype was counted at least ten times. The rearrangement uses TRBV12-3 or TRBV12-4 and TRBJ1-2; 7 bases are shared with TRBD1. V shed 3 bases, J shed 3 bases, and the junction held 1 base outside the gene matches. There are 13 residues in the CDR3. CDR3 coding DNA: TGTGCCAGCAGTTTGGGACAGCACTATGGCTACACCTTC. Protein: CASSLGQHYGYTF.

This clonotype appeared many times. This chain links TRBV6-6 with TRBJ2-2; 7 nucleotides align to TRBD2. Germline V gives CDR1 MNHNY, CDR2 SVGAGI (reference sequence). The CDR3 runs 17 residues. The V and J ends lost 2 bases and 0 bases, in that order; junction bases with no gene match: 6. DNA for the CDR3: TGTGCCAGCAGTTACCTCCCGGGACTAACGAACACCGGGGAGCTGTTTTTT. Its protein product is CASSYLPGLTNTGELFF.

V gene TRBV6-1 combines with J gene TRBJ2-1, with no clear D. The CDR3 length is 14 residues. The germline V and J ends were trimmed by 4 bases and 0 bases, with 7 bases remaining between them. Germline V gives CDR1 MNHNS, CDR2 SASEGT. CDR3 region: CASSGGGSYNEQFF. DNA for the CDR3: TGTGCCAGCAGTGGCGGTGGCTCCTACAATGAGCAGTTCTTC.

This clonotype was counted many times. J is TRBJ2-6 and V is TRBV19; D not resolved. CDR3 size: 15 residues. Germline loops: CDR1 LNHDA, CDR2 SQIVND (reference sequence). The ends were cut back, 0 bases at V and 0 bases at J, with 3 bases in the middle. CDR3 nucleotides: TGTGCCAGTAGTATAGAAGTCTCTGGGGCCAACGTCCTGACTTTC. Translating gives CASSIEVSGANVLTF.

The V gene is TRBV11-2, the J gene TRBJ1-3; D gene uncertain. This CDR3 has 12 residues. CDR1 is SGHAT and CDR2 is FQNNGV in the germline V gene. Trimming took 4 bases from V and 5 from J, leaving 6 bases between them. The CDR3 loop is CASSSLRNTIYF. The CDR3 region has the DNA TGTGCCAGCAGCTCCCTACGAAACACCATATATTTT.

This clonotype was seen many times. The chain uses TRBV10-2 and TRBJ2-2; D gene unclear. From germline, CDR1 is WSHSY and CDR2 SAAADI. V shed 7 bases and J shed 2 bases, with 5 bases lying between them. The CDR3 is made up of 12 amino acids. The CDR3 is CASKGNTGELFF. In nucleotides, the CDR3 is TGCGCCAGCAAGGGTAACACCGGGGAGCTGTTTTTT.

The chain has TRBV19 and TRBJ2-5; D perhaps matches TRBD1 (6 bases). Germline CDR1 and CDR2: LNHDA and SQIVND (reference sequence). CDR3 size: 13 residues. Between the trimmed V and J ends, which lost 2 bases and 2 bases, there was a span of 6 bases. CDR3 in DNA: TGTGCCAGTAGTATAACAGGGCAAGAGACCCAGTACTTC. It translates to CASSITGQETQYF.

This clonotype was seen repeatedly, ten times or more. This rearrangement joins TRBV19 to TRBJ1-1; 10 bases are a match to TRBD1. The junction had 9 bases not matched to a gene; V was cut back by 6 bases and J by 2 bases. CDR1 and CDR2 (germline): LNHDA, SQIVND (reference sequence). The CDR3 has 16 amino acids. CDR3 sequence: CASRLTGTGANTEAFF. The CDR3 DNA reads as TGTGCCAGTAGACTAACCGGGACAGGGGCCAACACTGAAGCTTTCTTT.

This clonotype came up many times. This chain joins TRBV11-2 and TRBJ2-2; D is tentatively TRBD1 or TRBD2 (5 bases each). CDR3 length: 15 amino acids. Germline V gene lookup returns CDR1 SGHAT and CDR2 FQNNGV. Trimming stripped 6 bases from V and 1 base from J, with 12 bases between. CDR3 nucleotides: TGTGCCAGCAGTCGGGACGGCAAGAACACCGGGGAGCTGTTTTTT. It specifies CASSRDGKNTGELFF.

This clonotype has ten or more counts. The chain couples TRBV6-6 to TRBJ2-7; TRBD1 agrees at 7 bases. Trimming at V came to 6 bases and at J to 6 bases, leaving 5 bases not matched to a gene. Germline loops: CDR1 MNHNY, CDR2 SVGAGI (reference sequence). The CDR3 spans 12 residues. CDR3 loop: CASSQTGVEQYF. The CDR3, as DNA: TGTGCCAGCAGCCAAACAGGGGTCGAGCAGTACTTC.

Worth noting for this clonotype: A much larger clone lies one base from this, so it may be a read error. The rearrangement joins TRBV10-2 to TRBJ1-4; D is unclear. The CDR3 covers 16 residues. Trimming pared 3 bases from V and 0 bases from J, leaving 11 bases between. Germline CDR1 reads WSHSY; CDR2 reads SAAADI. In DNA form, the CDR3 reads TGCGCCAGCAGTGAACGTTCTCTTGCAACTAATGAAAAACTGTTTTTT. Its protein product is CASSERSLATNEKLFF.